This T cell receptor beta chain was documented in a study of identical twins. The study's findings and limits: The conclusions drew on cross-sectional statistical analysis instead of tracking the same donors. Zero-insertion findings could be partly confounded by invariant cells (MAIT and iNKT cells). Clonotypes of the beta chain that were abundant in cord blood carried fewer insertions (memory repertoires showed none).

TCRdb independently ran MiXCR on the 5' RACE reads; one entry per CDR3 protein. The sample has 550,000 to 800,000 distinct CDR3 sequences; under 8.5% are singletons. In this sample, this clonotype turned up many times. Its specificity is not known. Donors uniformly comprised healthy Caucasians. The CDR3 loop spans 15 amino acids. V trimming: 5 bases; J trimming: 2 bases; junction bases outside the gene matches: 8. Germline CDR1 is SGHRS and CDR2 is YFSETQ. The data were also submitted as part of a second study, on yellow fever vaccine responses in identical twins.

The chain carries TRBV5-1 and TRBJ2-5, with 8 bases identical to TRBD1. The TCR sequence derives from a woman aged 18-30 years in good health. Specimen: PBMCs. The CDR3 nucleotides are TGCGCCAGCAGGCTCCAGGGGGCCGTACAAGAGACCCAGTACTTC. It specifies CASRLQGAVQETQYF.